This T cell receptor (beta chain) was captured in a study of regulatory T cells in long-lasting Graves disease. General study results and limits: The TCR repertoire of persistent Graves' patients was less diverse than that of newly diagnosed ones. Repertoires from persistent disease leaned toward TRBV28, TRBJ1-2 and TRBJ2-5. Accuracy may have been reduced by the small sample size.

V was pared by 2 bases and J by 3 bases, with 7 bases between. Germline V CDR1 and CDR2: MNHEY, SVGAGI. The CDR3 length is 14 residues. This clonotype has ten or more counts. The antigen is undetermined. iRepertoire HTBI primers and Arm-PCR of CDR3 regions built TCR beta libraries. TCRdb re-called the multiplex PCR reads through MiXCR, storing one row per CDR3 protein. Of a few hundred thousand distinct CDR3 sequences listed, around a fifth are singletons. Time point meaning: persistent/refractory GD, antithyroid drugs over 5 years with positive TRAb. Isolated PBMC RNA provided the starting material for the TCR library. From each patient, around 10 milliliters of peripheral blood was drawn and collected into an EDTA anticoagulant tube.

This rearrangement joins TRBV6-5 to TRBJ2-2; tentatively, D is TRBD1 (5 bases). The specimen comprised peripheral blood mononuclear cells (PBMCs), sampled when the disease was refractory, from a patient treated with antithyroid drugs. This TCR derives from a female donor with Graves disease. CDR3 amino acids: CASSYDSYTGELFF. For the CDR3, the DNA is TGTGCCAGCAGTTACGACAGTTACACCGGGGAGCTGTTTTTT.